The clone carrying this T cell receptor beta chain was observed a few times. The antigen remains unidentified. CDR1 is SGHVS and CDR2 is FQNEAQ in the germline V gene. Trimming at V came to 6 bases and at J to 8 bases, leaving 11 bases not matched to a gene. This CDR3 is built from 16 residues. Excluded: other autoimmune disease, uncontrolled infection, pregnancy or lactation. This record belongs to a study of Graves' ophthalmopathy and Graves' hyperthyroidism. General study results and limits: Most expanded thyroid clonotypes above 0.001 frequency also appeared in blood.

The TCR beta CDR3 regions underwent amplification from RNA transcripts. HTBI-primed RT-PCR formed the first round, and a multiplex PCR formed the second. MiXCR was run by TCRdb on the multiplex PCR reads, yielding one entry per CDR3 protein. The sample carries approximately 700,000 distinct CDR3 sequences, approximately 40% recorded once. The genes are TRBV7-8 and TRBJ1-4, with 11 positions matching TRBD1. Sequencing input: peripheral blood. This clonotype was obtained from an adult man with Graves' ophthalmopathy. CDR3 coding DNA: TGTGCCAGCAGGTCCCGGGACAGGGGGGAAGGCGAAAAACTGTTTTTT. Encoded protein: CASRSRDRGEGEKLFF.